Below, 30 T cell receptor beta chains from the same sample are listed, as sequenced in a study of T cells after yellow fever vaccination. MiXCR, applied by TCRdb to the 5' RACE reads, yields one record per CDR3 protein. The table records more than 250,000 distinct CDR3 sequences, around 6.8% of them present only once. Sequenced material: PBMCs, taken approximately 47 days after the first yellow fever vaccination. Every receptor here comes from a man aged 18-30 years who received the YFV17D yellow fever vaccine.

Written as DNA, the CDR3 is TGTGCCAGCAGCGGAGGGGGTGAAGCTTTCTTT. Translation gives CASSGGGEAFF. The rearrangement uses TRBV6-2 or TRBV6-3 and TRBJ1-1; possibly TRBD1 for D (6 bases). The CDR3 is 11 amino acids. V lost 6 bases and J lost 7, with 9 bases in between. Germline lookup yields CDR1 MNHEY and CDR2 SVGEGT.

The rearrangement uses TRBV10-3 and TRBJ1-1, with TRBD1 matching 10 bases. The V and J ends lost 5 bases and 1 base, in that order; junction bases with no gene match: 7. CDR1 and CDR2 (germline): ENHRY, SYGVKD. The CDR3 spans 16 residues. Written as DNA, the CDR3 is TGTGCCATCAGTTCGTCCGGGACAGGGGAGAACACTGAAGCTTTCTTT. Translation: CAISSSGTGENTEAFF.

The rearrangement uses TRBV7-9 and TRBJ2-1, with TRBD2 as a possible D gene (6 bases). CDR1 and CDR2 (germline): SEHNR, FQNEAQ (reference sequence). CDR3 length: 16 residues. Trimming stripped 3 bases from V and 1 base from J, with 13 bases between. The CDR3 is CASSFSRGRSYNEQFF. DNA for the CDR3: TGTGCCAGCAGCTTTTCCCGGGGGAGGTCCTACAATGAGCAGTTCTTC.

This clonotype was counted only a few times. The DNA of the CDR3 is TGTGCCTGGACGGGGGGGACGTCCTACAATGAGCAGTTCTTC. It encodes CAWTGGTSYNEQFF. This sequence joins TRBV30 and TRBJ2-1; 8 nucleotides agree with TRBD2. There are 14 residues in the CDR3. J was trimmed by 1 base and V by 4 bases; bases with no gene match: 3. Germline loops: CDR1 GTSNPN, CDR2 SVGIG (reference sequence). Full variable domain (outside the CDR3, taken from reference TRBV30 and TRBJ2-1): SQTIHQWPATLVQPVGSPLSLECTVEGTSNPNLYWYRQAAGRGLQLLFYSVGIGQISSEVPQNLSASRPQDRQFILSSKKLLLSDSGFYLCAWTGGTSYNEQFFGPGTRLTVL.

This clonotype was detected many times. This sequence joins TRBV4-1 and TRBJ2-2, with D hard to call. This CDR3 contains 14 residues. Looked up from germline, CDR1 is MGHRA and CDR2 is YSYEKL. V gave up 2 bases and J gave up 5 bases, with 9 bases separating them. CDR3 nucleotides: TGCGCCAGCAGCCAATGGTACGGAACCGGGGAGCTGTTTTTT. Its translation is CASSQWYGTGELFF.

This clonotype showed up many times. The chain joins TRBV7-9 to TRBJ1-1; no clear D. The germline V gene has CDR1 SEHNR and CDR2 FQNEAQ (reference sequence). CDR3 length: 11 residues. Trimming removed 5 bases at V and 6 bases at J, with 7 bases between. The CDR3 DNA reads TGTGCCAGCAGCCCCTGGGCTGAAGCTTTCTTT. It specifies CASSPWAEAFF.

The sample holds a few counts of this clonotype. The genes are TRBV10-2 and TRBJ1-1; 9 nucleotides align to TRBD1. The V gene's germline CDR1 is WSHSY and CDR2 SAAADI. This CDR3 contains 14 residues. V was pared by 6 bases and J by 1 base, with 3 bases of the junction left unmatched. The DNA of the CDR3 is TGCGCCAGCAGAACGACAGGGGGGAACACTGAAGCTTTCTTT. Amino acids: CASRTTGGNTEAFF.

This clonotype was counted a few times. This chain uses TRBV5-1 with TRBJ2-2; 11 bases line up with TRBD1. The CDR3 loop spans 15 amino acids. The V and J ends lost 4 bases and 6 bases, in that order; junction bases with no gene match: 5. Germline CDR1 SGHRS, CDR2 YFSETQ. In DNA, the CDR3 is TGCGCCAGCAGCCTTGCGGGACAGGGGGCCGGGGAGCTGTTTTTT. Protein: CASSLAGQGAGELFF.

Concerning this clonotype: One end of the junction is discordant with germline, which a read error may explain. The chain recombines TRBV6-1 with TRBJ2-4; tentative D call: TRBD2 (5 bases). Germline CDR1 MNHNS, CDR2 SASEGT. CDR3 length: 15 residues. The DNA of the CDR3 is TGTGCCAGCAGCGGACTCCTCCAAGCCCAAAACATTCAGTACTTC. Translating gives CASSGLLQAQNIQYF.

This rearrangement joins TRBV18 to TRBJ1-2; possible D gene TRBD1, 6 bases. With 2 bases removed from V and 6 bases from J, the gap between germline ends came to 13 bases. The CDR3 totals 14 residues. Germline V lookup: CDR1 KGHSH, CDR2 LQKENI. Here the CDR3 reads CASSPAQGNDGYTF. The CDR3 coding sequence is TGTGCCAGCTCACCAGCACAGGGAAACGATGGCTACACCTTC.

The gene calls are TRBV24-1 and TRBJ2-1; 13 nucleotides line up with TRBD2. After removal of 3 bases from V and 11 bases from J, the junction contained 6 bases not matched to a gene. This CDR3 spans 15 amino acids. CDR1 KGHDR and CDR2 SFDVKD come from the germline V gene. The CDR3 nucleotides read TGTGCCACCAGTGATCCCTCGACTAGCGGGGGGAAGCAGTTCTTC. Protein sequence: CATSDPSTSGGKQFF.

This chain uses TRBV18 with TRBJ1-1; perhaps TRBD1 as D (6 bases). Trimming stripped 5 bases from V and 1 base from J, with 11 bases between. The CDR3 consists of 14 residues. Germline CDR1 is KGHSH and CDR2 is LQKENI. CDR3: CASSGLGANTEAFF. The CDR3 region has the DNA TGTGCCAGCTCAGGGTTGGGGGCGAACACTGAAGCTTTCTTT.

This clonotype was seen at least ten times. The rearrangement joins TRBV4-2 to TRBJ2-5; tentative D call: TRBD2 (5 bases). The germline V gene encodes CDR1 LGHNA and CDR2 YNFKEQ. V lost 4 bases and J lost 2, with 14 bases in between. The CDR3 is 15 residues long. CDR3 sequence: CASSRELGLQETQYF. The DNA for the CDR3 is TGTGCCAGCAGCCGAGAACTAGGCCTGCAAGAGACCCAGTACTTC.

A few counts support this clonotype. The chain carries TRBV5-1 and TRBJ2-1, with TRBD2 identical over 11 bases. Germline CDR1 SGHRS, CDR2 YFSETQ. The CDR3 has 14 residues. J lost 10 bases, V lost 4 bases, and 7 bases had no gene match. In DNA, the CDR3 is TGCGCCAGCAGCCTAGCGGGGGGCCACGTGGAGCAGTTCTTC. As protein: CASSLAGGHVEQFF. Full variable domain (rest looked up from reference TRBV5-1 and TRBJ2-1): KAGVTQTPRYLIKTRGQQVTLSCSPISGHRSVSWYQQTPGQGLQFLFEYFSETQRNKGNFPGRFSGRQFSNSRSEMNVSTLELGDSALYLCASSLAGGHVEQFFGPGTRLTVL.

The chain recombines TRBV24-1 with TRBJ2-3; TRBD1 matches at 10 bases. Losses at the gene ends were 4 bases for V and 2 bases for J; bases not matched to a gene: 8. CDR3 length: 17 residues. Germline-derived CDR1 and CDR2 are KGHDR and SFDVKD. CDR3 loop: CATSDSAGTGDTDTQYF. The CDR3 coding sequence is TGTGCCACCAGTGACTCCGCCGGGACAGGGGACACAGATACGCAGTATTTT.

In this sample, this clonotype turned up many times. This rearrangement joins TRBV29-1 to TRBJ1-1; no firm D call. This CDR3 has 13 amino acids. The V gene lost 4 bases and the J gene lost 0 bases, with 9 bases spanning the gap. The V gene's germline CDR1 is SQVTM and CDR2 ANQGSEA. CDR3 in amino acids: CSVVRAMNTEAFF. The DNA of the CDR3 is TGCAGCGTTGTTCGGGCAATGAACACTGAAGCTTTCTTT.

V is TRBV28 and J is TRBJ1-5; D is undetermined. This CDR3 is built from 14 residues. The germline V gene encodes CDR1 MDHEN and CDR2 SYDVKM. V lost 0 bases and J 3 bases, leaving 6 bases between the germline ends. The CDR3 loop reads CASSLWQDNQPQHF. CDR3 coding DNA: TGTGCCAGCAGTTTATGGCAGGACAATCAGCCCCAGCATTTT.

This clonotype appeared a few times. This chain joins TRBV7-2 and TRBJ2-3, with a possible D match to TRBD2 (6 bases). Germline lookup yields CDR1 SGHTA and CDR2 FQGNSA. The V gene lost 1 base and the J gene lost 6 bases, with 11 bases spanning the gap. The CDR3 is 14 amino acids. The CDR3 DNA sequence: TGTGCCAGCAGCTTAGGGGGGGTGCGGGATACGCAGTATTTT. This sequence encodes CASSLGGVRDTQYF.

This clonotype was found many times. The CDR3 is CASSYRGQDTQYF. The CDR3, as DNA: TGTGCCAGCAGCTACCGGGGCCAAGATACGCAGTATTTT. This rearrangement joins TRBV12-3 or TRBV12-4 to TRBJ2-3, with D tentatively TRBD1 or TRBD2 (5 bases each). V lost 6 bases and J lost 5, with 12 bases in between. This CDR3 is built from 13 residues.

The chain is built from TRBV6-5 and TRBJ2-1, with 8 positions matching TRBD1. The CDR3 runs 14 residues. Unmatched junction bases numbered 9, after V lost 4 bases and J lost 10 bases. The germline CDR1 and CDR2 sequences are MNHEY and SVGAGI. CDR3 bases: TGTGCCAGCAGTTTCGGACAGGGTGGAATAGAGCAGTTCTTC. It yields the protein CASSFGQGGIEQFF.

At least ten counts were recorded for this clonotype. The CDR3 DNA is TGTGCCAGCGGGCGGGAAGGCCTAGTGTACGAGCAGTACTTC. This codes for CASGREGLVYEQYF. V gene TRBV27 combines with J gene TRBJ2-7; TRBD2 might be the D (6 bases). V lost 8 bases and J lost 4, with 18 bases in between. The CDR3 spans 14 residues. The germline V gene has CDR1 MNHEY and CDR2 SMNVEV (reference sequence).

The gene calls are TRBV12-3 or TRBV12-4 and TRBJ2-1; 10 nucleotides line up with TRBD1. Germline trimming cut 6 bases from V and 2 bases from J; bases unmatched to any gene: 10. The CDR3 covers 17 residues. DNA for the CDR3: TGTGCCAGCAGACCTGACAGGGGGCGAAGACCCTACAATGAGCAGTTCTTC. Residues: CASRPDRGRRPYNEQFF.

This rearrangement joins TRBV7-2 to TRBJ2-5; 11 nucleotides align to TRBD1. The V segment lost 5 bases and the J segment 5 bases; nucleotides outside the gene matches: 13. The germline CDR1 and CDR2 sequences are SGHTA and FQGNSA. The length of the CDR3 is 17 residues. CDR3 coding DNA: TGTGCCAGCAGCGACGAATTTCGGACAGGGGGCCAGGAGACCCAGTACTTC. Protein: CASSDEFRTGGQETQYF.

In this sample, this clonotype turned up many times. V and J are TRBV10-3 and TRBJ2-7; maybe TRBD2 (6 bases). The length of the CDR3 is 13 residues. Trimming took off 4 bases at V and 4 bases at J, with 11 bases between the two ends. CDR1 and CDR2 (germline): ENHRY, SYGVKD. This CDR3 is CAISAGGGYEQYV. The CDR3 DNA is TGTGCCATCAGTGCCGGGGGTGGGTACGAGCAGTACGTC.

This chain joins TRBV7-2 and TRBJ2-3; TRBD2 is a possible D gene (7 bases). Trimming stripped 5 bases from V and 7 bases from J, with 19 bases between. Germline CDR1 is SGHTA and CDR2 is FQGNSA. This CDR3 is 15 amino acids long. This CDR3 is CASSPIGGPGNTQYF. For the CDR3, the DNA is TGTGCCAGCAGCCCGATCGGGGGGCCGGGGAATACGCAGTATTTT.

The chain links TRBV7-9 to TRBJ2-6; 7 nucleotides match TRBD1. Losses at the gene ends were 10 bases for V and 1 base for J; bases not matched to a gene: 13. CDR3 length equals 17 residues. CDR1 and CDR2 (germline): SEHNR, FQNEAQ (reference sequence). CDR3 residues: CATRPRTGFSGANVLTF. In DNA form, the CDR3 reads TGTGCCACCCGGCCGAGGACAGGTTTTTCTGGGGCCAACGTCCTGACTTTC.

The chain carries TRBV5-5 and TRBJ2-5; 11 bases fit TRBD2. In germline, CDR1 is SGHKS, CDR2 YYEKEE (reference sequence). This CDR3 is built from 17 residues. Trimming cost V 2 bases and J 0 bases; bases outside gene matches: 6. CDR3 sequence (DNA): TGTGCCAGCAGCTTAACCCCTAGCGGGGGGTACCAAGAGACCCAGTACTTC. Amino acid sequence: CASSLTPSGGYQETQYF.

V usage is TRBV20-1 and J usage is TRBJ2-5; possibly TRBD2 for D (6 bases). The V end was cut by 5 bases, the J end by 6 bases, with 25 bases between. The CDR3 is 16 residues long. Germline V gene sequence: CDR1 DFQATT, CDR2 SNEGSKA (reference sequence). In DNA form, the CDR3 reads TGCAGTGCTTTCAAGACTAGTAGGGGAGATCAACAGACCCAGTACTTC. Encoded protein: CSAFKTSRGDQQTQYF.

This clonotype was detected a few times. V is TRBV2 and J is TRBJ2-5; D ambiguous. Germline V gene sequence: CDR1 SNHLY, CDR2 FYNNEI. Between the trimmed V and J ends, which lost 5 bases and 5 bases, there was a span of 12 bases. There are 13 residues in the CDR3. Here the CDR3 DNA reads TGTGCCAGCAGTCCCCTCCTCGGGGAGACCCAGTACTTC. It is translated as CASSPLLGETQYF.

The sample holds many counts of this clonotype. V gene TRBV6-5 combines with J gene TRBJ1-1; TRBD1 aligns across 8 bases. Germline V lookup: CDR1 MNHEY, CDR2 SVGAGI. After removal of 5 bases from V and 1 base from J, the junction contained 9 bases not matched to a gene. The CDR3 has 16 residues. CDR3 bases: TGTGCCAGCAGTCCCCCGACAGGGGATGGGAACACTGAAGCTTTCTTT. Its protein is CASSPPTGDGNTEAFF.